This is a list of T cell receptor beta chains from one sample in a study of blood T cell repertoires in COVID-19. Using immunoSEQ multiplex PCR, the repertoire was profiled, and TCRdb retains in-frame clones only, with some absent. The sample includes hundreds of thousands of clones, nearly 90% of them seen just once. The sample consisted of peripheral blood. All receptors come from a woman between 18 and 29 years old who had recovered from COVID-19. Both conserved end residues are trimmed from each CDR3. Fields, in order: J gene, V gene, CDR3 protein.

TRBJ2-7 | TRBV5-6 | ASSWGLAGDQSHEQY
TRBJ2-5 | TRBV6-5 | ASSYGGWQETQY
TRBJ1-2 | TRBV6-6 | ASSKIAESGT
TRBJ2-1 | TRBV6-2/TRBV6-3 | ASSYSPPSGIYNEQF
TRBJ1-3 | TRBV2 | ASSPRTGSGNTIY
TRBJ2-1 | TRBV7-3 | ASSPTSGRATEQF
TRBJ2-3 | TRBV19 | ASSTQGVDTQY
TRBJ2-7 | TRBV5-1 | ASSLTGTGSYEQY
TRBJ1-1 | TRBV7-2 | ASSLGHTNTEAF
TRBJ2-7 | TRBV7-6 | ASSLAVGGEQY
TRBJ2-7 | TRBV27 | ASSIIRTGTSGIGEQY
TRBJ1-1 | TRBV5-1 | ASSFWGQDTEAF
TRBJ2-3 | TRBV14 | ASSPRTPITDTQY
TRBJ1-1 | TRBV16 | ASSPTGGSTEAF
TRBJ2-7 | TRBV18 | ASSPGQAPYEQY
TRBJ2-1 | TRBV30 | ASDRGNNNEQF
TRBJ1-1 | TRBV9 | ASSDRDRGGRTEAF
TRBJ1-1 | TRBV5-1 | ASSLTGGEAEAF
TRBJ1-1 | TRBV4-1 | ASSQDGAGYSEAF
TRBJ2-1 | TRBV19 | ASSKGSGLAAYNEQF
TRBJ1-5 | TRBV2 | ASGLDSYSNQPQH
TRBJ2-7 | TRBV30 | AWARVDYEQY
TRBJ1-2 | TRBV13 | ASSLNRGDDGYT
TRBJ1-1 | TRBV5-1 | ASSSGVATEAF
TRBJ2-7 | TRBV5-6 | ASSLGGPFDYYYEQY